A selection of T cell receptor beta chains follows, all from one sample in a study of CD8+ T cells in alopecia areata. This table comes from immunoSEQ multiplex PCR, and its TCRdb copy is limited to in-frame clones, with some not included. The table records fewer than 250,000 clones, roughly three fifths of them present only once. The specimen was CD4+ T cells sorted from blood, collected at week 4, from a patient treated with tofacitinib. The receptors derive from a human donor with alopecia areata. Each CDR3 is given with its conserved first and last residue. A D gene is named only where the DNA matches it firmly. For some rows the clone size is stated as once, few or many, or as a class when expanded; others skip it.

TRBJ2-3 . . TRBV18 CASSPLGVRDTQYF TGTGCCAGCTCACCACTCGGAGTCCGAGATACGCAGTATTTT
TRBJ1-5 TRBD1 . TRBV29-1 CSVWTGGNQPQHF TGCAGCGTCTGGACAGGGGGGAACCAGCCCCAGCATTTT
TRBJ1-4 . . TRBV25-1 CASSDGNEKLFF TGTGCCAGCAGTGATGGTAATGAAAAACTGTTTTTT
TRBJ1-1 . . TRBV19 CASSRGQNTEAFF TGTGCCAGTAGCCGCGGACAGAACACTGAAGCTTTCTTT
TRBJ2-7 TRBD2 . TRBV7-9 CASSLGLAGHSYEQYF TGTGCCAGCAGCTTAGGGTTAGCGGGGCATTCCTACGAGCAGTACTTC
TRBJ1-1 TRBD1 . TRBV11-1 CASSARDSWAEAFF TGTGCCAGCAGCGCCAGGGACAGTTGGGCTGAAGCTTTCTTT
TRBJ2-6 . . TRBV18 CASSPASSGANVLTF TGTGCCAGCTCACCGGCGAGCTCTGGGGCCAACGTCCTGACTTTC
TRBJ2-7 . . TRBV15 CATSRDQGLSYEQYF TGTGCCACCAGCAGAGATCAAGGGTTGAGCTACGAGCAGTACTTC
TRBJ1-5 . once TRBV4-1 CASSQAGFQPQHF TGCGCCAGCAGCCAAGCCGGGTTTCAGCCCCAGCATTTT
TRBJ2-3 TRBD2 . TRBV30 CAWSSTSGSTDTQYF TGTGCCTGGAGTTCTACTAGCGGTAGCACAGATACGCAGTATTTT
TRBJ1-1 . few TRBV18 CASSPPGGRLAFF TGTGCCAGCTCACCCCCGGGGGGGCGGCTAGCTTTCTTT
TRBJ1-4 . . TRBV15 CATARGGNHEKLFF TGTGCCACCGCAAGGGGGGGAAACCATGAAAAACTGTTTTTT
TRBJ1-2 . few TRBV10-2 CASTSDGPLYGYTF TGCGCCAGCACTTCGGACGGACCACTTTATGGCTACACCTTC
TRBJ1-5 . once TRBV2 CASSYRVYQPQHF TGTGCCAGCAGCTACAGGGTTTATCAGCCCCAGCATTTT
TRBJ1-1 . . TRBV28 CASSPGGHMNTEAFF TGTGCCAGCAGTCCTGGGGGACATATGAACACTGAAGCTTTCTTT
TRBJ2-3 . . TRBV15 CATRIAGSTDTQYF TGTGCCACCAGGATCGCAGGGAGCACAGATACGCAGTATTTT
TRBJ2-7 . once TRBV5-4 CASSLGEHPIYEQYF TGTGCCAGCAGCTTGGGGGAACACCCTATCTACGAGCAGTACTTC
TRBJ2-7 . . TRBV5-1 CASSLSGTETYEQYF TGCGCCAGCAGCTTATCGGGAACAGAGACCTACGAGCAGTACTTC
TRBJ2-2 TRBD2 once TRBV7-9 CASSPIQTSGTGELFF TGTGCCAGCAGCCCTATCCAGACTAGCGGGACCGGGGAGCTGTTTTTT
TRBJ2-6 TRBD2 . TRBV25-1 CASSAAGAGANVLTF TGTGCCAGCAGTGCAGCGGGGGCTGGGGCCAACGTCCTGACTTTC
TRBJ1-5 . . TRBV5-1 CASSWGRGSNQPQHF TGCGCCAGCAGCTGGGGAAGAGGGAGCAATCAGCCCCAGCATTTT
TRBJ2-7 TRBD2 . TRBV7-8 CASSLRIAGDYEQYF TGTGCCAGCAGCTTGCGAATAGCGGGAGATTACGAGCAGTACTTC
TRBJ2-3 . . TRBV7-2 CASSLAYGRSVDTQYF TGTGCCAGCAGCTTAGCTTATGGGAGATCCGTAGATACGCAGTATTTT
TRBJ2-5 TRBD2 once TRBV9 CASSPQYGRGETQYF TGTGCCAGCAGCCCCCAGTACGGGAGGGGGGAGACCCAGTACTTC
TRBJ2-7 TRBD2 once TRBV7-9 CASSRLAGRGAYEQYF TGTGCCAGCAGTCGACTCGCTGGTCGGGGGGCCTACGAGCAGTACTTC
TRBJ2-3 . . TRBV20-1 CSARDIGVQYF TGCAGTGCTAGAGATATTGGAGTGCAGTATTTT